This T cell receptor (beta chain) was recovered during a study of cytomegalovirus exposure and HLA in healthy donors (dated by TCRdb to about 2017). In terms of the full investigation: In an earlier analysis of about 560 of the donors, approximately 300 Gb of sequence data and 120 million or so unique TCR beta sequences from about 179 million T cells were reported. An early release covering about 600 HLA-typed donors comprised approximately 300 gigabases of sequencing data and tens of millions of unique TCR sequences. Of the roughly 400 genotyped donors, about 84% fell in the genetic ancestry cluster associated with self-reported Caucasian donors. The study aimed to test whether cataloging public T cell receptors could reveal signatures of past pathogen exposure. The study profiled the T cell repertoires of about 720 subjects by immunosequencing and related them to cytomegalovirus serostatus. Along with the approximately 650-subject first cohort, a separate validation cohort of roughly 110 different subjects was used. The study combined high-throughput TCR immunosequencing, statistical association of individual TCRs with disease status, and machine learning to predict cytomegalovirus infection status. In a later analysis, previously published TCR beta repertoires from roughly 710 donors were re-analyzed and high-resolution HLA genotyping was added so that TCR occurrence patterns could be studied. Rather than drawing on any new phenotypic data, the later analysis identified candidate immune exposures from TCR beta sequences and the way those sequences occurred across donors. To decide whether each TCR beta V gene segment behaved as functional or pseudogenic, an earlier analysis of fewer than 750 of the donors relied on high-throughput TCR beta sequencing. Donor age, sex, ethnicity and CMV serostatus were compiled alongside the repertoire data. A later genetic analysis took genome-wide SNP genotypes for about 65% of the roughly 670 donors and used that subset as a discovery cohort. Every repertoire in the discovery cohort had been generated on one and the same sequencing platform. HLA typing included class I and class II loci at four-digit resolution. Typing coverage differed by locus: A, B, C, DRB1 and DQB1 were typed in roughly 629-630 donors, DQA1 in around 500, DPA1 in some 570, and DPB1 in approximately 450. Four or five DR-DQ haplotypes were treated as single units for association and clustering because of strong linkage in the cohort. Among some 410 genotyped donors of the cohort, an average of 235,054 unique TCR beta nucleotide sequences were sequenced per donor, roughly a sixth of them non-productive.

Reading from cysteine to phenylalanine, the CDR3 counts 16 amino acids. Solely the CDR3 DNA is kept, with 48 bases framed from the first base. The V end loses 3 bases and the J end loses 8 bases, and a stretch of 22 bases separates them. The CDR1 and CDR2 encoded by the germline V gene are MNHNS and SASEGT. Study-wide findings and limitations: HLA typing was unavailable for some donors at each locus, so association tests used only the typed subset. The classifier was reported to diagnose cytomegalovirus status with high specificity and sensitivity in both the original and validation cohorts. Most TCR sequences were observed very rarely across donors, whereas some public TCRs were present in many individuals. The presence/absence analyses assumed that sequencing depth was roughly uniform across donors, and that assumption may not be true. Because counts were too low, some 17 rarely observed V segments, including chromosome 9 orphons, were left out of the earlier analysis of 587 of the donors. The cohort was sequenced for TCR beta chains only, and without alpha or paired-chain data the features that could be detected were limited. In a later analysis, several top co-occurrence clusters were reported to appear linked to parvovirus B19, influenza, CMV and Epstein-Barr virus. In a later analysis, HLA-associated TCR beta chains were found to be more clonally expanded and to have lower generation probabilities than equally common non-associated chains. The 87-base-pair reads could not distinguish some IMGT-functional V segments, including TRBV6-2 and TRBV6-3, so those segments were excluded. When HLA alleles, especially DR and DQ, strongly co-occurred, attributing TCR associations to individual alleles was difficult. A cluster of highly shared sequence variants was judged likely to represent a technical artifact of the sequencing pipeline. According to a later analysis, most CMV-associated TCR beta chains appeared to be HLA-restricted, and the HLA associations seemed to be driven largely by CMV exposure. A later analysis found that TCR association rates varied across HLA loci, with DRB1 alleles showing the most associated TCRs and HLA-C alleles the fewest. In the study, approximately 160 TCR beta chains were listed as associated with cytomegalovirus. Specific HLA alleles were associated with around 18,000 TCR beta sequences at a false discovery rate of 0.05 in a later analysis. The authors suggested that the approach could potentially be extended to other disease states and immunological phenotypes. For the cohort, immune exposure information was limited to CMV serostatus. Correlated functional status among segregating V segments might be attributable to linkage disequilibrium, but an unknown experimental factor could not be ruled out. An earlier analysis of some 590 of the donors showed that most TCR beta V segments appeared in productive rearrangements either about 87% or about 30% of the time, which broadly matched IMGT annotations. A further reported finding was that TCR beta sequences accurately predicted the HLA-A and HLA-B alleles for most subjects in the first cohort. In vitro tests confirmed that a few of the cytomegalovirus-associated TCR beta chains recognize cytomegalovirus antigens. A later genetic analysis reported fewer N-insertions in productive TCRs among donors in an Asian-associated ancestry cluster than the approximately 700-donor mean. In a later genetic analysis, a missense DCLRE1C variant was associated with V-gene and J-gene trimming of TCR beta chains, and the association was replicated in an independent cohort.

For this clone: It has no known antigen specificity. Base qualities were left out, and no much larger clone turns up one base away.

The cohort comprised several hundred healthy bone marrow donors. At the time of sampling, all cohort members were nominally healthy, though unrecorded immune exposures were likely present. The donor tested CMV seropositive and was one of the 289 seropositive cohort members. A peripheral blood sample was collected from each donor, and TCR beta sequencing was performed on peripheral blood mononuclear cells. The Qiagen DNeasy Blood Extraction Kit was used to extract genomic DNA from the blood cell samples. The receptor library was made with the immunoSEQ multiplex PCR assay. The multiplex PCR relied on a mix of 60 forward primers for TCR Vbeta segments and 13 reverse primers for TCR Jbeta segments. The CDR3 region of rearranged TCR beta genes was amplified from genomic DNA by a multiplex PCR assay. Amplified TCR beta libraries were sequenced as 87-base-pair reads on the Illumina HiSeq System. On the study's bioinformatics: A later analysis tallied 75 million to 85 million unique TCR beta chains across the 700 or so repertoires, and approximately 12 million of those chains were shared by two or more donors. To remove PCR and sequencing errors, raw reads were error-corrected and collapsed into unique sequences using a nearest-neighbor algorithm that merged closely related sequences. V, D and J gene segments were assigned by aligning CDR3 sequences to IMGT reference sequences. For a sequence to be retained, a match of at least six nucleotides to both a V gene segment and a J gene segment was required. A rearrangement was called productive if the CDR3 had no stop codons and remained in frame with V and J, and every other rearrangement was called non-productive. CDR3 was defined according to IMGT convention as the region running from the second conserved V-encoded cysteine to the conserved J-encoded phenylalanine. The earlier analysis of 587 of the donors excluded sequences that lacked an unambiguous match to a single V gene segment. An earlier analysis of over 450 of the donors classified V segments as functional when productive rearrangements were above 56.7% and as segregating when the standard deviation between donors was above 5%. A statistical classification framework was built for diagnosing cytomegalovirus status from the catalog of TCR beta chain sequences. In a later analysis, TCR nucleotide sequences were compared against IMGT/GENE-DB human TR gene sequences so that V and J genes could be assigned. Using the TCRdist pipeline, a later analysis assigned CDR3 sequences along with most-parsimonious VDJ recombination scenarios. In a later analysis, each TCR beta chain was defined by its CDR3 amino acid sequence together with its V-gene family, and reads without a unique V-gene family were excluded. As a way to deal with suspected cross-contamination and a sequencing artifact, a later analysis dropped 450 to 700 nucleotide sequences that were highly shared and had low generation probability. In a later analysis, a clonal expansion index was calculated for each public chain from normalized within-repertoire ranks of inferred template counts. Generation probabilities in a later analysis came from a VDJ recombination model fitted to out-of-frame rearrangements, and those results were checked against IGoR. In a later analysis, TCR-TCR, TCR-HLA and TCR-CMV co-occurrence was scored with hypergeometric tests, and a repertoire-size bias correction was applied to TCR pairs. To estimate false discovery rates, a later analysis permuted the HLA or CMV assignments 20 times. In a later analysis, co-occurring TCRs were grouped with DBSCAN, and TCRdist sequence similarity was added when clustering was performed within HLA-allele-positive subsets. Repertoires with fewer than 30,000 or more than 120,000 public chains were left out of co-occurrence clustering, as were five repertoires with anomalous nucleotide sharing. TCRdb carries this immuneACCESS record with in-frame sequences only. Its versions omit some clonotypes, under half of them owing to an unresolved V gene in the studies checked, with the rest unexplained. The D gene and trimming were derived from the DNA, and the V and J assignments and clone size from that table. The table for this sample lists approximately 100,000 clones; 55% to 75% of them were counted only once. Clones ranked in the top ten supply around 4% of the sample.

This sequence was found in a young man in good health and CMV-seropositive. In this chain, TRBV6-1 is recombined with TRBJ1-2; the D region possibly corresponds to TRBD1 (5 bases align). The sample comprised PBMCs. The DNA is as follows: TGTGCCAGCAGTGACGCACCGGGACTTCGGCCGGCGGGCTACACCTTC. Its translation reads: CASSDAPGLRPAGYTF.